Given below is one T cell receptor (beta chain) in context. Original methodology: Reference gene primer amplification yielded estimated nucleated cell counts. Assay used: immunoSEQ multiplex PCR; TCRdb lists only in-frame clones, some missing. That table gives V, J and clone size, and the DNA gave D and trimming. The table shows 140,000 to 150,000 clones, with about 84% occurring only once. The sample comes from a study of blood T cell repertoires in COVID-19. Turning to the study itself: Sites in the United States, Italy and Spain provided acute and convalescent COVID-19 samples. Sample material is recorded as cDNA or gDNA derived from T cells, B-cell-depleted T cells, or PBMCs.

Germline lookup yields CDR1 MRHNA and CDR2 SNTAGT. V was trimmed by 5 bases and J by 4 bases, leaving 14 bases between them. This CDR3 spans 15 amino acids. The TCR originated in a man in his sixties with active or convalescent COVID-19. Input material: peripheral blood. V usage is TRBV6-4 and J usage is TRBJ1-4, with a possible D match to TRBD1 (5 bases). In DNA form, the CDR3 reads TGTGCCAGCAGTAAGTCGACAGAGCGTAATGAAAAACTGTTTTTT. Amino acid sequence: CASSKSTERNEKLFF.